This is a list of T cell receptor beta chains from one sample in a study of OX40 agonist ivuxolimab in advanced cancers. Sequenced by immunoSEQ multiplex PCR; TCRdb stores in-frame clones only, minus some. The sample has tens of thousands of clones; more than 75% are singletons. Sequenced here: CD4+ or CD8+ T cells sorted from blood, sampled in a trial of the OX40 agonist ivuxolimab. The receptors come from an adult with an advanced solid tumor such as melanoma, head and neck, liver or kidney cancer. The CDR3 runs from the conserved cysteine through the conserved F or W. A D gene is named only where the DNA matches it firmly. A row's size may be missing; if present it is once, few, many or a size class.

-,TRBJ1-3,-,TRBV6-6,TGTGCCAGCAGTTCCCCTAGTGGGGGTTCTGGAAACACCATATATTTT,CASSSPSGGSGNTIYF
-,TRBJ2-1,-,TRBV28,TGTGCCAGCAGTCTCTCCCTCCCAGGGGGGACTTCCAGCTCCTACAATGAGCAGTTCTTC,CASSLSLPGGTSSSYNEQFF
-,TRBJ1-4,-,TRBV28,TGTGCCAGCAGTACGAGGACAGTTTCAACTAATGAAAAACTGTTTTTT,CASSTRTVSTNEKLFF
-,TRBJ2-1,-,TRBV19,TGTGCCAGTAGTAGGGGACGCTCCTACAATGAGCAGTTCTTC,CASSRGRSYNEQFF
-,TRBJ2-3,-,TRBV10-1,TGCGCCAGCAGTGAGTCGGGGCGGGCTACCCTGGGCACAGATACGCAGTATTTT,CASSESGRATLGTDTQYF
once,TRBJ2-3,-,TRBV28,TGTGCCAGCAGCCGGGGACTACAGGGGACAGATACGCAGTATTTT,CASSRGLQGTDTQYF
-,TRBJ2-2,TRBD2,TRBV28,TGTGCCAGCCCGGGACTAGCGGGGGGCCTGAGTGGGGAGCTGTTTTTT,CASPGLAGGLSGELFF
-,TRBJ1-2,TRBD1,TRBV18,TGTGCCAGCTCGGAGATGGACAGGGGCCTTTCGGGCTACACCTTC,CASSEMDRGLSGYTF
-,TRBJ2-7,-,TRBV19,TGTGCCAGTAGTCCCCCGGGAGTAGCCGAGCAGTACTTC,CASSPPGVAEQYF
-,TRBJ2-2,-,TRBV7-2,TGTGCCAGCAGCCTCAATACCCCAGCGAACACCGGGGAGCTGTTTTTT,CASSLNTPANTGELFF
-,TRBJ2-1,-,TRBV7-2,TGTGCCAGCAGAAGGGTCGGGAGTAATGAGCAGTTCTTC,CASRRVGSNEQFF
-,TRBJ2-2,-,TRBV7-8,TGTGCCAGCTCCGGGAGACGTCGACTTTGGGAGCTGTTTTTT,CASSGRRRLWELFF
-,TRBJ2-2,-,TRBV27,TGTGCCAGCAGTTTCGGACCGGGACGAAAGAACACCGGGGAGCTGTTTTTT,CASSFGPGRKNTGELFF
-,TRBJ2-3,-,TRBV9,TGTGCCAGCAGCCCCCAGTCAGATACGCAGTATTTT,CASSPQSDTQYF
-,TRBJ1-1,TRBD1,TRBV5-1,TGCGCCAGCAGCTTGGCCGCAACAGGGGGCAATCTGAACACTGAAGCTTTCTTT,CASSLAATGGNLNTEAFF
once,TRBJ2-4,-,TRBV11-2,TGTGCCAGCAGCACGACTGGGGCCGGCACCAAAAACATTCAGTACTTC,CASSTTGAGTKNIQYF
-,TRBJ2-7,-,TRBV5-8,TGTGCCAGCAGCCAGGGACACGGCTTTTTGTACGAGCAGTACTTC,CASSQGHGFLYEQYF
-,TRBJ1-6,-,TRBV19,TGTGCCAGTAGTATCGGGACGATTAATTCACCCCTCCACTTT,CASSIGTINSPLHF
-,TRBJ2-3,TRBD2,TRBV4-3,TGCGCCAGCAGCCAAGAAAGCGGGAGTTTCCCAGATACGCAGTATTTT,CASSQESGSFPDTQYF
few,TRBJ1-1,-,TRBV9,TGTGCCAGCAGCGTAGAGCAGGGTAACACTGAAGCTTTCTTT,CASSVEQGNTEAFF
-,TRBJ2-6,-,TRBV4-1,TGCGCCAGCAGCCAAGGTTACAGCAACTCTGGGGCCAACGTCCTGACTTTC,CASSQGYSNSGANVLTF
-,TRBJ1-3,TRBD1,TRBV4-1,TGCGCCAGCAGCCCCGGACCCGGGACAGGGTATGGAAACACCATATATTTT,CASSPGPGTGYGNTIYF
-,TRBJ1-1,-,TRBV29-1,TGCAGCGTTGTTGTCAGGATGCCTGAAGCTTTCTTT,CSVVVRMPEAFF
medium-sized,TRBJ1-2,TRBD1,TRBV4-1,TGCGCCAGCAGCCAAGGCCCTAGACAGGGGGCGCGGGGCTACACCTTC,CASSQGPRQGARGYTF
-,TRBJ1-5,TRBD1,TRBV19,TGTGCCAGTAGTACGACAGGGGGCGGTCAGCCCCAGCATTTT,CASSTTGGGQPQHF
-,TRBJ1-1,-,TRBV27,TGTGCCAGCAGTTTGTTCAGGGCCACTGAAGCTTTCTTT,CASSLFRATEAFF
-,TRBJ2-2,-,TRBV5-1,TGCGCCAGCAGCTTGGCCTTGGACACCAGCACCGGGGAGCTGTTTTTT,CASSLALDTSTGELFF
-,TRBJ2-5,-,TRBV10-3,TGTGCCATCAGTGAGCCCAGGGGCGCAGAGACCCAGTACTTC,CAISEPRGAETQYF
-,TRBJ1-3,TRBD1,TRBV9,TGTGCCAGCAGCGTAGCTTCAGGGGGAGGAAACACCATATATTTT,CASSVASGGGNTIYF
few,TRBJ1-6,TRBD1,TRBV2,TGTGCCAGCAGCGTTGACAGGGGTAATTCACCCCTCCACTTT,CASSVDRGNSPLHF
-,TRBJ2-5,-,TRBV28,TGTGCCAGCAGCCCCCGGCTGGAGACCCAGTACTTC,CASSPRLETQYF
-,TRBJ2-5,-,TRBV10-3,TGTGCCATCAGTGAGTCGAACCTGGAGACCCAGTACTTC,CAISESNLETQYF
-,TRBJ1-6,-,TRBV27,TGTGCCAGCAGTTTAAGGGGACGGGGTAATTCACCCCTCCACTTT,CASSLRGRGNSPLHF
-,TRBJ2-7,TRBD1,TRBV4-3,TGCGCCAGCAGCTTTCGGACAGGGGCCACCTACGAGCAGTACTTC,CASSFRTGATYEQYF
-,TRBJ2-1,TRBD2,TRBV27,TGTGCCAGCACCCTAGCGGGGGGCTCCTACAATGAGCAGTTCTTC,CASTLAGGSYNEQFF
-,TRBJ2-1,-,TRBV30,TGTGCCTGGAGCGATGGGGGGACCGAGCAGTTCTTC,CAWSDGGTEQFF
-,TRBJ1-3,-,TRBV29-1,TGCAGCGTTGGGACCTCTGGAAACACCATATATTTT,CSVGTSGNTIYF
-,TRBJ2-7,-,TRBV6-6,TGTGCCAGCAGTTCCTCGGGGGCACACTCCTACGAGCAGTACTTC,CASSSSGAHSYEQYF
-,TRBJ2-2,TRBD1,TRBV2,TGTGCCAGCCGGACAGGTCAGAACACCGGGGAGCTGTTTTTT,CASRTGQNTGELFF
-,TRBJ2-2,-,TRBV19,TGTGCCAGTAGGGCAGTGAACACCGGGGAGCTGTTTTTT,CASRAVNTGELFF
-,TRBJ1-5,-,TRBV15,TGTGCCACCAGCCCGCGGGGGAGGAATAGCAATCAGCCCCAGCATTTT,CATSPRGRNSNQPQHF
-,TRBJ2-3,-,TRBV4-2,TGTGCCAGCAGCGCCGGGACTTTTAGCACAGATACGCAGTATTTT,CASSAGTFSTDTQYF
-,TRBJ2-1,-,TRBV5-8,TGTGCCAGCACCCTGGGGCGGCGGGATGAGCAGTTCTTC,CASTLGRRDEQFF